This TCR beta chain was identified during a study of beta chain features in type 1 diabetes. With respect to this clone: Antigen specificity is unknown.

The sequenced template was cDNA made from the entire isolated RNA. Repertoires were generated with immunoSEQ multiplex PCR, while TCRdb's copy carries only in-frame clones and drops some. This table has about 650,000 clones, 9.5% to 15% appearing once. Findings of the study overall: A moderate, significant TCRB CDR3 shortening appeared in type 1 diabetes across four CD4+ subsets.

Germline-derived CDR1 and CDR2 are SGHNT and YYREEE (reference sequence). Trimming stripped 1 base from V and 0 bases from J, with 5 bases between. This CDR3 has 13 amino acids. This TCR was recovered from a young man with type 1 diabetes. This sequence joins TRBV5-4 and TRBJ2-7, with a tentative D call TRBD2 (5 bases). The sample consisted of naive CD4+ T cells from blood. DNA for the CDR3: TGTGCCAGCAGCTTGACTAGCTCCTACGAGCAGTACTTC. Translating gives CASSLTSSYEQYF.